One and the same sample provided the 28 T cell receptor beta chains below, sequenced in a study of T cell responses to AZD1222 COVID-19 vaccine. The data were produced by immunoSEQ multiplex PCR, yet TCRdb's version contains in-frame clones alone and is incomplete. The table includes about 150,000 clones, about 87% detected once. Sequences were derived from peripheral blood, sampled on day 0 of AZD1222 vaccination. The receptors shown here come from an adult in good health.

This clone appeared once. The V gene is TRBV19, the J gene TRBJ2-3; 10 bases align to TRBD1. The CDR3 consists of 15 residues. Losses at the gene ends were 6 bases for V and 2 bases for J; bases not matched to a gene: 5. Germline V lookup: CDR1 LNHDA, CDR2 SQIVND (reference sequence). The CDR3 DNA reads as TGTGCCAGTAGGGGACAGGGGAGGACCACAGATACGCAGTATTTT. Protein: CASRGQGRTTDTQYF.

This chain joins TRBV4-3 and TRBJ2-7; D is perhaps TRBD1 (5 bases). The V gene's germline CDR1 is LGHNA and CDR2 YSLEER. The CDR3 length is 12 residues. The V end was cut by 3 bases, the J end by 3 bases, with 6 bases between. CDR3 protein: CASSQDNYEQYF. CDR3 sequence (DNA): TGCGCCAGCAGCCAGGACAACTACGAGCAGTACTTC.

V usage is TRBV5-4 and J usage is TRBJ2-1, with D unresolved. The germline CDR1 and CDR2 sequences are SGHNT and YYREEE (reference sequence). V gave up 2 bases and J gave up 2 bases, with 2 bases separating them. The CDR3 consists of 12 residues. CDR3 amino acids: CASSFAYNEQFF. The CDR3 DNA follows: TGTGCCAGCAGCTTTGCCTACAATGAGCAGTTCTTC.

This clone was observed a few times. CDR3 in DNA: TGTGCCCGCCAACACGGGCTTAGCACAGATACGCAGTATTTT. This sequence encodes CARQHGLSTDTQYF. This sequence joins TRBV30 and TRBJ2-3; D ambiguous. The ends were cut back, 8 bases at V and 0 bases at J, with 15 bases in the middle. The CDR3 sequence is 14 residues long. Germline CDR1 GTSNPN, CDR2 SVGIG (reference sequence).

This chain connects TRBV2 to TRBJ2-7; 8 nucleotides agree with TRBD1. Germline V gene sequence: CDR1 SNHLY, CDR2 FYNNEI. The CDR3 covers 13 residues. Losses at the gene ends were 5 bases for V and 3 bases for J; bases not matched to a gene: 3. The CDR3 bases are TGTGCCAGCAGTATTGACAGGGGCTACGAGCAGTACTTC. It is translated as CASSIDRGYEQYF.

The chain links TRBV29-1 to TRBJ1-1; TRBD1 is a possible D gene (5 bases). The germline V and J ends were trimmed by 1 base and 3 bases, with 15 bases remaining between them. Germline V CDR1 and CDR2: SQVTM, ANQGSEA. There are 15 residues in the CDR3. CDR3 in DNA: TGCAGCGTTGAAGTTCACCGCAGGGAGGACACTGAAGCTTTCTTT. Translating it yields CSVEVHRREDTEAFF.

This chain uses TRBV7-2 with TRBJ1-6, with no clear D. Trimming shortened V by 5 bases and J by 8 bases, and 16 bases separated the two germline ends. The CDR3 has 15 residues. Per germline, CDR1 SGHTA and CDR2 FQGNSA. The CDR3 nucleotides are TGTGCCAGCAGCCCCGGCGGACCGGGAGATTCACCCCTCCACTTT. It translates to CASSPGGPGDSPLHF.

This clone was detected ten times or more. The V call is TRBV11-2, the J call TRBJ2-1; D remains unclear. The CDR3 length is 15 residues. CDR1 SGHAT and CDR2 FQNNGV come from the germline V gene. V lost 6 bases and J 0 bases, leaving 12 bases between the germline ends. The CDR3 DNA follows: TGTGCCAGCAGTTCAGGACCTGGCTCCTACAATGAGCAGTTCTTC. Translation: CASSSGPGSYNEQFF.

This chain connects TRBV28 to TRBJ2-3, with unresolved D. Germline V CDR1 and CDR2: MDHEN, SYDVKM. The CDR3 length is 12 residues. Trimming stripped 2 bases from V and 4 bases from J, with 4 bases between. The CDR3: CASSLGPDTQYF. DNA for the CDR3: TGTGCCAGCAGTTTAGGGCCAGATACGCAGTATTTT.

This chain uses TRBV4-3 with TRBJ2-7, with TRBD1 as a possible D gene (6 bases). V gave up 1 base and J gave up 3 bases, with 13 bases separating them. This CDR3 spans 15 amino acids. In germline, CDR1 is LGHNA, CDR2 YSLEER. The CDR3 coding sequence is TGCGCCAGCAGCCAAGGGTCAGGGACATTCTACGAGCAGTACTTC. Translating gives CASSQGSGTFYEQYF.

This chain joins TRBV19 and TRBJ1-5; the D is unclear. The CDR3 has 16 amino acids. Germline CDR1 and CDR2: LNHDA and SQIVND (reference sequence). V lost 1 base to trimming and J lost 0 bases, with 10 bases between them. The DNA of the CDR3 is TGTGCCAGTAGTATAGTTGGCGAACATAGCAATCAGCCCCAGCATTTT. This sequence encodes CASSIVGEHSNQPQHF.

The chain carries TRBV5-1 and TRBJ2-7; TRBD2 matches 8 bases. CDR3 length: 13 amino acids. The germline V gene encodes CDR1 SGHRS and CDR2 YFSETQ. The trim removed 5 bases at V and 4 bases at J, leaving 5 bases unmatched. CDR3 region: CASSREGSYEQYF. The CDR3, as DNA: TGCGCCAGCAGTCGGGAGGGCTCTTACGAGCAGTACTTC. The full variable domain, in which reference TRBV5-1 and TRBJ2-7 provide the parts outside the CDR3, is KAGVTQTPRYLIKTRGQQVTLSCSPISGHRSVSWYQQTPGQGLQFLFEYFSETQRNKGNFPGRFSGRQFSNSRSEMNVSTLELGDSALYLCASSREGSYEQYFGPGTRLTVT.

The CDR3 reads CASSLAWYGEAFF. CDR3 sequence (DNA): TGTGCCAGCAGCTTAGCGTGGTACGGTGAAGCTTTCTTT. The chain has TRBV11-2 and TRBJ1-1; the D is unclear. V lost 1 base and J 7 bases, leaving 10 bases between the germline ends. CDR1 is SGHAT and CDR2 is FQNNGV in the germline V gene. The CDR3 spans 13 residues. The variable domain in full, with the rest retrieved from reference TRBV11-2 and TRBJ1-1, is EAGVAQSPRYKIIEKRQSVAFWCNPISGHATLYWYQQILGQGPKLLIQFQNNGVVDDSQLPKDRFSAERLKGVDSTLKIQPAKLEDSAVYLCASSLAWYGEAFFGQGTRLTVV.

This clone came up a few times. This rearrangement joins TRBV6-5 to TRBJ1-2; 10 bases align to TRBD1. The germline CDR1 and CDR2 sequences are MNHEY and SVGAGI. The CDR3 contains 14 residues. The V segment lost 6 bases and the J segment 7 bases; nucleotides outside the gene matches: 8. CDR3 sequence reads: CASSRRQGAGGYTF. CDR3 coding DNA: TGTGCCAGCAGCCGCCGACAGGGGGCAGGTGGCTACACCTTC.

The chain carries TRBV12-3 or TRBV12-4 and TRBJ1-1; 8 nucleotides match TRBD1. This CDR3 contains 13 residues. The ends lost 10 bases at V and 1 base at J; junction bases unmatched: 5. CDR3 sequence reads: CATGQGPNTEAFF. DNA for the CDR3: TGTGCCACCGGACAGGGCCCGAACACTGAAGCTTTCTTT.

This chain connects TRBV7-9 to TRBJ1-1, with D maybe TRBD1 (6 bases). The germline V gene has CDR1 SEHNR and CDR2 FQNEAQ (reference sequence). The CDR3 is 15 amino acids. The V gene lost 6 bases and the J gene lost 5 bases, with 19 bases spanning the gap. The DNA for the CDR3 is TGTGCCAGCAGACAAGGTACAGGGAAAGGTACTGAAGCTTTCTTT. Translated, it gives CASRQGTGKGTEAFF.

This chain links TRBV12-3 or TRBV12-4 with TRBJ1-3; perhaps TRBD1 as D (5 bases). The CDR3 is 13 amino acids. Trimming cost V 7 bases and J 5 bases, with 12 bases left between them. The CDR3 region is CASTLTVRNTIYF. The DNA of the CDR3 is TGTGCCAGCACCCTGACAGTCCGAAACACCATATATTTT.

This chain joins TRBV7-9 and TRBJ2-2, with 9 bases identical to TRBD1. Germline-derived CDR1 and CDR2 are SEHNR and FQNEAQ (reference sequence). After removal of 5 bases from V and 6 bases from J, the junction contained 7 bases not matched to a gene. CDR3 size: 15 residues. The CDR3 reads CASSPTGGAAGELFF. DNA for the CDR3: TGTGCCAGCAGCCCGACAGGGGGAGCAGCCGGGGAGCTGTTTTTT.

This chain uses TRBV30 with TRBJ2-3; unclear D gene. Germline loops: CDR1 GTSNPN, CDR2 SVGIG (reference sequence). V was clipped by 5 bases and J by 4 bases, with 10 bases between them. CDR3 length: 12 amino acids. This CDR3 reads CAWSRAADTQYF. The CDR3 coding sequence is TGTGCCTGGTCCCGGGCGGCAGATACGCAGTATTTT.

This CDR3 reads CASGSAPGTEAFF. CDR3 nucleotides: TGTGCCAGTGGAAGTGCTCCGGGCACTGAAGCTTTCTTT. The chain couples TRBV19 to TRBJ1-1, with D hard to call. Trimming removed 8 bases at V and 4 bases at J, with 14 bases between. This CDR3 is 13 amino acids long. Germline assignment: CDR1 LNHDA and CDR2 SQIVND (reference sequence).

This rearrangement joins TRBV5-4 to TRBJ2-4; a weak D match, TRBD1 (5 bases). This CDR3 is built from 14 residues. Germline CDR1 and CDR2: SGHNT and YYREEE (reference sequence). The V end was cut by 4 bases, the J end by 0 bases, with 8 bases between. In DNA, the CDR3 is TGTGCCAGCAGCCAAGGGGTAGCCAAAAACATTCAGTACTTC. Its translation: CASSQGVAKNIQYF.

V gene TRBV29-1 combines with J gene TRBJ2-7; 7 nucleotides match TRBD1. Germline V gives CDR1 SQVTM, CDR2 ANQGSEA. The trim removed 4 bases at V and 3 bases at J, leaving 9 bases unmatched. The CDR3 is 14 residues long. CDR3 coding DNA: TGCAGCGTTGGACGACAGGGAATTCACTACGAGCAGTACTTC. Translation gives CSVGRQGIHYEQYF.

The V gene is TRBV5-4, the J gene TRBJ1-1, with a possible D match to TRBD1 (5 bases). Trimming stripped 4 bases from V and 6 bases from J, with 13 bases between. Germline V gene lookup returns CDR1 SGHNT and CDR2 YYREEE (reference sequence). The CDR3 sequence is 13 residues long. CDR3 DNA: TGTGCCAGCAGCCCGGGACGGACATCTGAAGCTTTCTTT. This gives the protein CASSPGRTSEAFF.

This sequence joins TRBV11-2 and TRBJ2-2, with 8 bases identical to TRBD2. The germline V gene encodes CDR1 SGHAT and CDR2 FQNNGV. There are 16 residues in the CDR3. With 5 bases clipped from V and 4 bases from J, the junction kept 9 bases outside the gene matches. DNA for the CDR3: TGTGCCAGCAGCCCCGGGGGCGGGAGGTTCACCGGGGAGCTGTTTTTT. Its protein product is CASSPGGGRFTGELFF.

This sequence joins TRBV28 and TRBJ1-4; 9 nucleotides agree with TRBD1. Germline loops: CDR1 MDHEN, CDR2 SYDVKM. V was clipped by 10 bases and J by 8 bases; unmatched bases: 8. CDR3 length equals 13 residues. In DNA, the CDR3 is TGTGCCACCGGGGGACAGGGTGGAGAAAAACTGTTTTTT. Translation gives CATGGQGGEKLFF.

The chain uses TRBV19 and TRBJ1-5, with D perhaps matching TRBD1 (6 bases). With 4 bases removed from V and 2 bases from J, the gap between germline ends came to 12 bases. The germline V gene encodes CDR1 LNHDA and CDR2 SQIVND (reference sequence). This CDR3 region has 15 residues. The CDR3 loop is CASSTHRDRNQPQHF. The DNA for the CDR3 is TGTGCCAGTAGTACACACAGGGACCGCAATCAGCCCCAGCATTTT.

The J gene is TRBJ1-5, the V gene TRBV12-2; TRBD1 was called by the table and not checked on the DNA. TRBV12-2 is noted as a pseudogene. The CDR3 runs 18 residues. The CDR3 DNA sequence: TGTGCAAGTCGCTTAAGGAAGTCCATACAGGGCTTTCGACAGCCCCAGCATTTT. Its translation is CASRLRKSIQGFRQPQHF.

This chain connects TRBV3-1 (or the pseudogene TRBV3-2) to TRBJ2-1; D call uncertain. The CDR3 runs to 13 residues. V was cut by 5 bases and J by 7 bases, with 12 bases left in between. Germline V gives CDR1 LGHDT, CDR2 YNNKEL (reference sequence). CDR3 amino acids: CASSTSLTNEQFF. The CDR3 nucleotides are TGTGCCAGCAGCACCAGCCTTACAAATGAGCAGTTCTTC.